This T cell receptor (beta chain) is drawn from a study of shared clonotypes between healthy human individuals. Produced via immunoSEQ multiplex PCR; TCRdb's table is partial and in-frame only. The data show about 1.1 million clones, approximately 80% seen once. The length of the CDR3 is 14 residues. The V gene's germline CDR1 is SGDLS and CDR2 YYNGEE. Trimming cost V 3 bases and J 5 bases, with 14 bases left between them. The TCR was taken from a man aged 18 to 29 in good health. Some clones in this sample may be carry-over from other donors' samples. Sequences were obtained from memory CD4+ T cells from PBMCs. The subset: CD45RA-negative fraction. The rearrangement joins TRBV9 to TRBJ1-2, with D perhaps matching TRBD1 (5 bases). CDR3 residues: CASSDVAGRYGYTF. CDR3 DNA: TGTGCCAGCAGCGACGTCGCGGGGCGATATGGCTACACCTTC.